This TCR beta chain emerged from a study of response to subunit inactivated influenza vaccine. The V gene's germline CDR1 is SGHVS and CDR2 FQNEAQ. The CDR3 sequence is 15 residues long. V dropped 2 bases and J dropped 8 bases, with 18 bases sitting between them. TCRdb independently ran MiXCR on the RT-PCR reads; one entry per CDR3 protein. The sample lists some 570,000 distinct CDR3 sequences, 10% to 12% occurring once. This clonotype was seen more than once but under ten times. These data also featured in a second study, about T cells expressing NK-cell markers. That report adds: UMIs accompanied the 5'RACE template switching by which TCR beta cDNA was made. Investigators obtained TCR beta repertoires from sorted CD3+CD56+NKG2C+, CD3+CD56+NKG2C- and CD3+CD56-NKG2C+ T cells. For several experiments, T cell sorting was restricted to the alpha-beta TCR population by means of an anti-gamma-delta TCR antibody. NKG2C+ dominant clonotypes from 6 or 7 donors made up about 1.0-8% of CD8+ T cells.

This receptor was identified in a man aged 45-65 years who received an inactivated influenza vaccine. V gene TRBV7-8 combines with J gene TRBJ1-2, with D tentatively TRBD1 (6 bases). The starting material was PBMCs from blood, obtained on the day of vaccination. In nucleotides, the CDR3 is TGTGCCAGCAGCTTAATGTACAGGGAGGACGGGGGCTACACCTTC. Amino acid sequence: CASSLMYREDGGYTF.